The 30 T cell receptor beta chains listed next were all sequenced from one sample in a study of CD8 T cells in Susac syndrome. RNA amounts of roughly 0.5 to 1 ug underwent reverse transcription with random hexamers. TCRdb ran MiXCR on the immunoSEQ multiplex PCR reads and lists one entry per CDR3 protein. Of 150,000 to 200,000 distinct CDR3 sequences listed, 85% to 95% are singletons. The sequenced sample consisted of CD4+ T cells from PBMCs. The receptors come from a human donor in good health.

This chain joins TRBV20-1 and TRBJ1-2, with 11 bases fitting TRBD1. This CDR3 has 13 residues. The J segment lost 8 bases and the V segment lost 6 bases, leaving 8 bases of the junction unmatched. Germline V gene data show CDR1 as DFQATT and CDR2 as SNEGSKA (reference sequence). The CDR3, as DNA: TGCAGTGCAGATGGACAGGGGGCGCGGGGCTACACCTTC. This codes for CSADGQGARGYTF.

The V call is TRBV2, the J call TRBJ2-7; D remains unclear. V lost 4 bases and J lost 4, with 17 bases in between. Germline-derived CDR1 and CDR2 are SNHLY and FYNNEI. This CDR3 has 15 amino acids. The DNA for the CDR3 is TGTGCCAGCAGTGGAATGGTTGGCAGGTCTTACGAGCAGTACTTC. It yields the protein CASSGMVGRSYEQYF.

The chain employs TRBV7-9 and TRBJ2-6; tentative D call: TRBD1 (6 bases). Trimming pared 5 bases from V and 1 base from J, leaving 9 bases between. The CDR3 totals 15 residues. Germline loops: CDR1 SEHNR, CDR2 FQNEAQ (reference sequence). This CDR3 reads CASSLGQSGANVLTF. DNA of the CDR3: TGTGCCAGCAGCCTAGGACAGTCTGGGGCCAACGTCCTGACTTTC.

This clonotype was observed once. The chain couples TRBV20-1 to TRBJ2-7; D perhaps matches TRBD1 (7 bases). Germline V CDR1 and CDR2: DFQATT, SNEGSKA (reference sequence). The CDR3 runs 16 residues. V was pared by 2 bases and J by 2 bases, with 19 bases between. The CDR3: CSARSEAGQRTYEQYF. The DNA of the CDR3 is TGCAGTGCTAGATCGGAGGCGGGACAGCGCACCTACGAGCAGTACTTC.

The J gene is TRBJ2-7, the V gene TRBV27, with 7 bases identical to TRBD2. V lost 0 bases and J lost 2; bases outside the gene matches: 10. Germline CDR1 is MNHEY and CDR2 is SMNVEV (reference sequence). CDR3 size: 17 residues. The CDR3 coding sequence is TGTGCCAGCAGTTTATCCGCGACTAGCTTAGACCCCTACGAGCAGTACTTC. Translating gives CASSLSATSLDPYEQYF.

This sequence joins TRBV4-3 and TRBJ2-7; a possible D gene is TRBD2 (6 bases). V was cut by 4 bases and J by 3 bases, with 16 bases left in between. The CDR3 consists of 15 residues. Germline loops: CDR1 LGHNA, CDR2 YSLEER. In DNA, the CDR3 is TGCGCCAGCAGCCTCCGGGACTCTATGCGCTACGAGCAGTACTTC. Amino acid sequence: CASSLRDSMRYEQYF.

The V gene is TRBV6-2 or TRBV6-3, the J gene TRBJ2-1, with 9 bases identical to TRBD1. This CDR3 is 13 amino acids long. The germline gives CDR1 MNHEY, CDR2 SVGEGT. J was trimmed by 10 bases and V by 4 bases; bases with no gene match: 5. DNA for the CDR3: TGTGCCAGCAGTTTACAGGGGGCAGGGGAGCAGTTCTTC. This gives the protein CASSLQGAGEQFF.

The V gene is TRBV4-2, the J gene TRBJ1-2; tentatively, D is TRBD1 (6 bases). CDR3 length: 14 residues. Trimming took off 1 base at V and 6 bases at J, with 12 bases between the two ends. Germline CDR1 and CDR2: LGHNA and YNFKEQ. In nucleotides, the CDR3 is TGTGCCAGCAGCCAAGTAACAGGGATCAATGGCTACACCTTC. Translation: CASSQVTGINGYTF.

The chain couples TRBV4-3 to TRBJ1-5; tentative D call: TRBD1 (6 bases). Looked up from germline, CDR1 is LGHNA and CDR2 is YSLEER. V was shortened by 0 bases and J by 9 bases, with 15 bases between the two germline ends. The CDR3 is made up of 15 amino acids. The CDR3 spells CASSQDGGLPRPQHF. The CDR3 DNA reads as TGCGCCAGCAGCCAAGATGGGGGCCTCCCCCGGCCCCAGCATTTT.

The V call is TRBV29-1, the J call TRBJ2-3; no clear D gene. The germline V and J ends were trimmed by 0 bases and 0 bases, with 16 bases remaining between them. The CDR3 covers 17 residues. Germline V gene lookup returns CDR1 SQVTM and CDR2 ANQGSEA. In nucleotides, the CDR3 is TGCAGCGTTGAAGAAGACCTTGACTGGTTTAGCACAGATACGCAGTATTTT. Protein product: CSVEEDLDWFSTDTQYF.

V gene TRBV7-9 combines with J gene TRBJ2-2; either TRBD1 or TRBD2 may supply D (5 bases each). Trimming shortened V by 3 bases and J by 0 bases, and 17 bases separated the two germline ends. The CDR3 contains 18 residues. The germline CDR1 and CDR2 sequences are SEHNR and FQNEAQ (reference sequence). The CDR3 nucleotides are TGTGCCAGCAGCTTCTTTAAGCCCGGGACCCCGAACACCGGGGAGCTGTTTTTT. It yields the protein CASSFFKPGTPNTGELFF. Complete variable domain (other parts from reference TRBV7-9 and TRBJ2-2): DTGVSQNPRHKITKRGQNVTFRCDPISEHNRLYWYRQTLGQGPEFLTYFQNEAQLEKSRLLSDRFSAERPKGSFSTLEIQRTEQGDSAMYLCASSFFKPGTPNTGELFFGEGSRLTVL.

This CDR3 reads CASRAVNSGYTF. CDR3 coding DNA: TGTGCCAGCCGAGCAGTCAACAGTGGCTACACCTTC. This rearrangement joins TRBV6-5 to TRBJ1-2; unclear D gene. V lost 8 bases to trimming and J lost 7 bases, with 14 bases between them. Germline V lookup: CDR1 MNHEY, CDR2 SVGAGI. The CDR3 is 12 residues long.

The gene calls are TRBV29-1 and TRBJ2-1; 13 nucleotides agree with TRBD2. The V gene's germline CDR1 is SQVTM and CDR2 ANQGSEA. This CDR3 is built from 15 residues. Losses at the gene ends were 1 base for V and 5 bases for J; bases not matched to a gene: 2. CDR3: CSVEGGLAGNNEQFF. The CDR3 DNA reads TGCAGCGTTGAAGGGGGACTAGCGGGGAACAATGAGCAGTTCTTC.

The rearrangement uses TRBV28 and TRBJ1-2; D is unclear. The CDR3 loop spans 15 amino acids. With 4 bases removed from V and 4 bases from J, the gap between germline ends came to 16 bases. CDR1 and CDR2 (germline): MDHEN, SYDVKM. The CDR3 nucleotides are TGTGCCAGCAGTTCCCCGGCAGAGATCGTCTATGGCTACACCTTC. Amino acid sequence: CASSSPAEIVYGYTF.

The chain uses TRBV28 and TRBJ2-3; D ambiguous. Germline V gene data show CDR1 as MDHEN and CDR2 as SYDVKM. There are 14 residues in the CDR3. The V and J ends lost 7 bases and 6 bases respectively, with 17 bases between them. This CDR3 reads CASTLRQVADTQYF. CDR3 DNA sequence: TGTGCCAGCACCCTTAGGCAAGTGGCGGATACGCAGTATTTT.

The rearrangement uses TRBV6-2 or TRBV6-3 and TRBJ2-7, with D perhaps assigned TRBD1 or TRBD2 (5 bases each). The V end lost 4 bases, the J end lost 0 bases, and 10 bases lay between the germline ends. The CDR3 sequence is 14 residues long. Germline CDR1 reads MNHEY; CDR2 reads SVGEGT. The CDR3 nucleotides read TGTGCCAGCAGTTGGGACGGTGACTCCTACGAGCAGTACTTC. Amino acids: CASSWDGDSYEQYF.

The CDR3 bases are TGCAGTGCTGGCCGGAGTCCCCTAGAGCAGTACTTC. This translates into CSAGRSPLEQYF. V and J are TRBV20-1 and TRBJ2-7; no definite D call. Trimming took 5 bases from V and 7 from J, leaving 15 bases between them. The CDR3 sequence is 12 residues long. From germline, CDR1 is DFQATT and CDR2 SNEGSKA (reference sequence).

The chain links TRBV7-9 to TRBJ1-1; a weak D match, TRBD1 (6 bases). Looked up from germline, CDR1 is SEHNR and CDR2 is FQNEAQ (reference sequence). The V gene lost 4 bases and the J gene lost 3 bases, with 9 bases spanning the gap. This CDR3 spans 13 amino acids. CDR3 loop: CASSSRGDTEAFF. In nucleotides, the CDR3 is TGTGCCAGCAGCTCGAGGGGGGACACTGAAGCTTTCTTT.

CDR3 amino acids: CSVGAGENEQFF. CDR3 DNA: TGCAGCGTTGGAGCGGGAGAGAATGAGCAGTTCTTC. The chain has TRBV29-1 and TRBJ2-1; 8 nucleotides agree with TRBD2. This CDR3 has 12 residues. Germline CDR1 and CDR2: SQVTM and ANQGSEA. V was clipped by 4 bases and J by 7 bases; unmatched bases: 3.

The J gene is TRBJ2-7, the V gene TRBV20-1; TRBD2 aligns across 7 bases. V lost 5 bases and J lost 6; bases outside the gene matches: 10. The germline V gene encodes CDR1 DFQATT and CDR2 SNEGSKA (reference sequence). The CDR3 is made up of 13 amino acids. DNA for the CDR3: TGCAGTGCTTTCCCATATAGCGGGCTCGAGCAGTACTTC. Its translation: CSAFPYSGLEQYF.

The CDR3 nucleotides read TGTGCCAGCAGTTCCCCTGGGGCGGGGGCATACGAGCAGTACTTC. It yields the protein CASSSPGAGAYEQYF. The chain couples TRBV27 to TRBJ2-7; a weak D match, TRBD2 (7 bases). CDR3 length: 15 residues. V lost 4 bases and J 4 bases, leaving 17 bases between the germline ends. Germline CDR1 is MNHEY and CDR2 is SMNVEV (reference sequence).

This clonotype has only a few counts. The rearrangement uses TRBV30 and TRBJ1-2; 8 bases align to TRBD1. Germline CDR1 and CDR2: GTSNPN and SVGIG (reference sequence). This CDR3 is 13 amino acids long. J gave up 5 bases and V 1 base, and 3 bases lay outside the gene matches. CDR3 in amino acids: CAWSAGGVYGYTF. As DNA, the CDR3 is TGTGCCTGGAGTGCAGGGGGCGTGTATGGCTACACCTTC.

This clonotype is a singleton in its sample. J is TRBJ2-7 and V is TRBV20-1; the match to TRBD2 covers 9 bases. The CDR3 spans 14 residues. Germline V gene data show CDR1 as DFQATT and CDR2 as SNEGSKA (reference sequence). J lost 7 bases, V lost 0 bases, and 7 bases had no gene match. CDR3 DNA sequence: TGCAGTGCTAGAGATTCTAGCGGGATAAGTGAGCAGTACTTC. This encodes CSARDSSGISEQYF.

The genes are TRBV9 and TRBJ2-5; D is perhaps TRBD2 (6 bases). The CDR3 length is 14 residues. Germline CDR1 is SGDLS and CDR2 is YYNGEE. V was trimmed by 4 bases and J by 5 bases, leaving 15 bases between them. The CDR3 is CASSPGSLRETQYF. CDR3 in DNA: TGTGCCAGCAGCCCCGGGAGCCTCCGCGAGACCCAGTACTTC.

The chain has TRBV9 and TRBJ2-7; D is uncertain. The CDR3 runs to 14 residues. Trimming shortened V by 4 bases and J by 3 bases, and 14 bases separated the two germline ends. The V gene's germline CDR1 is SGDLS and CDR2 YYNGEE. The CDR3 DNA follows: TGTGCCAGCAGCCCCCGACTCGTCGTCTACGAGCAGTACTTC. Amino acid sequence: CASSPRLVVYEQYF.

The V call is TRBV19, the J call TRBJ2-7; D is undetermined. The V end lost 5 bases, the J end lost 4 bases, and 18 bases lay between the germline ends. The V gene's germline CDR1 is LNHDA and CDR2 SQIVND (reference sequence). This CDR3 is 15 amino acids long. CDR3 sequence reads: CASSPDTSRTYEQYF. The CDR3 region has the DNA TGTGCCAGTAGTCCGGATACCTCACGAACTTACGAGCAGTACTTC.

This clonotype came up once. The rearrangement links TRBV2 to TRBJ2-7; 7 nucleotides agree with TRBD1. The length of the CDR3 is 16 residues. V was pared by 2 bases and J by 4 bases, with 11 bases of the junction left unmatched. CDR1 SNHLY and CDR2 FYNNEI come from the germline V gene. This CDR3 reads CASSELELGQIYEQYF. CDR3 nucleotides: TGTGCCAGCAGTGAACTTGAATTGGGACAGATATACGAGCAGTACTTC. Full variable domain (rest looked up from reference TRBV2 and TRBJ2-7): EPEVTQTPSHQVTQMGQEVILRCVPISNHLYFYWYRQILGQKVEFLVSFYNNEISEKSEIFDDQFSVERPDGSNFTLKIRSTKLEDSAMYFCASSELELGQIYEQYFGPGTRLTVT.

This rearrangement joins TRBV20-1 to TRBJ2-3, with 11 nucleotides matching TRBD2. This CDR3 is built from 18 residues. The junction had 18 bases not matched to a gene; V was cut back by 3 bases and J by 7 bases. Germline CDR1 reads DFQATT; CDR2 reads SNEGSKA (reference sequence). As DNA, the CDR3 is TGCAGTGCTAGTCCGGGACTAGCGGAACTCCTCGGAGCGAATACGCAGTATTTT. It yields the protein CSASPGLAELLGANTQYF.

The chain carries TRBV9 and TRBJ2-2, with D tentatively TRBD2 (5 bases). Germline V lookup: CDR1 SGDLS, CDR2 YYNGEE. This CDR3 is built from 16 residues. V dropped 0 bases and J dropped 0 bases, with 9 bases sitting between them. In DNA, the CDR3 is TGTGCCAGCAGCGTAGGGGCTAGCCCGAACACCGGGGAGCTGTTTTTT. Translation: CASSVGASPNTGELFF.

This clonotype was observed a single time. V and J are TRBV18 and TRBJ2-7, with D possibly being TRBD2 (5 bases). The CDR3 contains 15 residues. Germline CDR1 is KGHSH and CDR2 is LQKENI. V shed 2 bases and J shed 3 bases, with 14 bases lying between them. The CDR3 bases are TGTGCCAGCTCACCAATGGACCAGCGGAGCTACGAGCAGTACTTC. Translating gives CASSPMDQRSYEQYF.